A single sample gave rise to the 5 T cell receptor beta chains below, sequenced in a study of cytomegalovirus exposure and HLA in healthy donors. Primers for the PCR totalled 60 Vbeta and 13 Jbeta. Profiled with immunoSEQ multiplex PCR; TCRdb holds only in-frame clones, not every one. The sample has under 150,000 clones, 65% to 75% seen once; the top ten hold 4% to 4.5%. Sequencing was done on a sample of PBMCs. These receptors were collected from a woman aged 40-49 years in good health and CMV-seropositive.

The chain employs TRBV29-1 and TRBJ2-2; 10 bases are a match to TRBD1. CDR1 is SQVTM, CDR2 ANQGSEA, per germline. The CDR3 is 12 residues long. The V gene end was trimmed by 7 bases and the J gene end by 7 bases; junction bases not matched to a gene: 3. The CDR3 nucleotides read TGCAGCGCAGACAGGGGGCTCGGGGAGCTGTTTTTT. Its protein product is CSADRGLGELFF.

A few counts support this clone. The rearrangement links TRBV28 to TRBJ1-2; possible D gene TRBD1, 5 bases. The CDR3 totals 13 residues. Germline V gene lookup returns CDR1 MDHEN and CDR2 SYDVKM. V shed 2 bases and J shed 4 bases, with 8 bases lying between them. The CDR3 loop is CASSLAGPYGYTF. In nucleotides, the CDR3 is TGTGCCAGCAGTTTAGCGGGACCCTATGGCTACACCTTC.

The chain has TRBV21-1 and TRBJ2-6; the table gives TRBD1 as D, unverified against the DNA. TRBV21-1 is noted as a pseudogene. The CDR3 totals 18 residues. For the CDR3, the DNA is TGTGCCAGCAGCCACACCGGGACAGGGGAAACTGGGGCCAACGTCCTGACTTTC. Its translation is CASSHTGTGETGANVLTF.

The rearrangement uses TRBV30 and TRBJ2-7, with 7 bases aligning to TRBD2. The CDR3 extends over 17 amino acids. The trim removed 0 bases at V and 7 bases at J, leaving 18 bases unmatched. Germline lookup yields CDR1 GTSNPN and CDR2 SVGIG (reference sequence). Written as DNA, the CDR3 is TGTGCCTGGAGTGTATCTCGAACTAGCGCCCGGGGAGGAGAGCAGTACTTC. It yields the protein CAWSVSRTSARGGEQYF.

The V and J genes are TRBV11-3 and TRBJ1-2; maybe TRBD1 (6 bases). V lost 5 bases and J 5 bases, leaving 9 bases between the germline ends. Germline V lookup: CDR1 SGHNT, CDR2 YENEEA. There are 12 residues in the CDR3. CDR3 nucleotides: TGTGCCAGCAGCCCCGGACAGTATGGCTACACCTTC. Translation gives CASSPGQYGYTF. The complete variable domain, with remaining parts taken from reference TRBV11-3 and TRBJ1-2, reads EAGVVQSPRYKIIEKKQPVAFWCNPISGHNTLYWYLQNLGQGPELLIRYENEEAVDDSQLPKDRFSAERLKGVDSTLKIQPAELGDSAVYLCASSPGQYGYTFGSGTRLTVV.